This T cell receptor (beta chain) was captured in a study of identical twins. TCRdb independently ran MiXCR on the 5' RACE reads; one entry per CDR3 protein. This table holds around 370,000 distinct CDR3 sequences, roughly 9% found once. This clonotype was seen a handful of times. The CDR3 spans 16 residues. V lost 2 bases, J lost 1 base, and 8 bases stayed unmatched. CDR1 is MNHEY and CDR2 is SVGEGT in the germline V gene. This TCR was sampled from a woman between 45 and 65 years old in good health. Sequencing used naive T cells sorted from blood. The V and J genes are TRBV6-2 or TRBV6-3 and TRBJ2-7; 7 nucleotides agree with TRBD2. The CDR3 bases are TGTGCCAGCAGTTACCTGGGCGGGAGAGGATCCTACGAGCAGTACTTC. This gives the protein CASSYLGGRGSYEQYF.